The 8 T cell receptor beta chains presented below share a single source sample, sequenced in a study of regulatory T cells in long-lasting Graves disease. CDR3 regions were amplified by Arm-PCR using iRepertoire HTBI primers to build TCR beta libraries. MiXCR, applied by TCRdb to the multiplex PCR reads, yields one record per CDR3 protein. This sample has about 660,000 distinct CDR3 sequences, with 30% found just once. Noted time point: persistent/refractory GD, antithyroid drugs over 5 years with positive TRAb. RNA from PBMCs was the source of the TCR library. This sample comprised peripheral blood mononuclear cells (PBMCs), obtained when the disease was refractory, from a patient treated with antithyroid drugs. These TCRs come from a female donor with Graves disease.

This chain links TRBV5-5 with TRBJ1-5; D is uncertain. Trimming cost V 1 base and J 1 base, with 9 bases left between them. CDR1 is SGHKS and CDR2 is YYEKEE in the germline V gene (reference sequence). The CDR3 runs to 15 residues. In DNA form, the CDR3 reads TGTGCCAGCAGCTTGACATGGCCGAGCAATCAGCCCCAGCATTTT. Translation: CASSLTWPSNQPQHF.

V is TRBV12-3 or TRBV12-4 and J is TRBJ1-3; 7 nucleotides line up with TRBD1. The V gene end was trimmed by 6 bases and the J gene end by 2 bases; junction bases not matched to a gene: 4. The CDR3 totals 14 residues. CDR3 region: CASRRTGAGNTIYF. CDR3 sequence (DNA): TGTGCCAGCAGACGCACAGGGGCTGGAAACACCATATATTTT.

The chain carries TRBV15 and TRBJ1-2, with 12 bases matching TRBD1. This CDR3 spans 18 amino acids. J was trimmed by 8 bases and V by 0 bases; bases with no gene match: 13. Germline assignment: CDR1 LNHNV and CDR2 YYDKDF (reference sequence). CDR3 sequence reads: CATSRDSTSRDRGQGYTF. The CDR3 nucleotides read TGTGCCACCAGCAGAGATTCTACGTCCCGGGACAGGGGGCAGGGCTACACCTTC.

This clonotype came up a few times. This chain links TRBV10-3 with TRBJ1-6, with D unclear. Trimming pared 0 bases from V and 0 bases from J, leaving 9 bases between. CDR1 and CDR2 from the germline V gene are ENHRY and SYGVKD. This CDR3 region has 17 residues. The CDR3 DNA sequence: TGTGCCATCAGTGAGTCGAAGCTCAGCTCCTATAATTCACCCCTCCACTTT. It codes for CAISESKLSSYNSPLHF.

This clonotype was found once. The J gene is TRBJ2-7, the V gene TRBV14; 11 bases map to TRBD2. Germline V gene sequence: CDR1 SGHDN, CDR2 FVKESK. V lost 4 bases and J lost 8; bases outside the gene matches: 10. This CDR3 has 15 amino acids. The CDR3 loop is CASSPVLAGAPQQYF. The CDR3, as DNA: TGTGCCAGCAGCCCTGTACTAGCGGGAGCACCCCAGCAGTACTTC.

The CDR3 loop is CASSLVGRGENTEAFF. DNA of the CDR3: TGTGCCAGCAGTTTAGTGGGGAGGGGAGAGAACACTGAAGCTTTCTTT. The V gene is TRBV12-3 or TRBV12-4, the J gene TRBJ1-1, with a tentative D call TRBD1 (5 bases). The CDR3 has 16 amino acids. The V end lost 1 base, the J end lost 1 base, and 13 bases lay between the germline ends.

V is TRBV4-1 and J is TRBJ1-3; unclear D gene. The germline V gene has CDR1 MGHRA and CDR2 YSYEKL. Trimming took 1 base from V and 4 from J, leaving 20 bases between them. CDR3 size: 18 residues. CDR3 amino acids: CASSQANMGLSTGNTIYF. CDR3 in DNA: TGCGCCAGCAGCCAAGCCAATATGGGCCTCTCAACGGGAAACACCATATATTTT.

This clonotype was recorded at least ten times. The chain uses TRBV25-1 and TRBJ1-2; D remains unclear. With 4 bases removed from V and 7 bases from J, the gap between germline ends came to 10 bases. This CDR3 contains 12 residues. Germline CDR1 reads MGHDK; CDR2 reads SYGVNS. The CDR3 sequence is CASSVGLGGYTF. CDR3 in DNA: TGTGCCAGCAGTGTAGGGCTTGGTGGCTACACCTTC.